This TCR beta chain emerged from a study of cytomegalovirus exposure and HLA in healthy donors. Study information: Most donors, less than 85% of 398 genotyped, fell in the Caucasian-associated ancestry cluster. Study findings and constraints: TCR beta sequences reportedly predicted most subjects' HLA-A and HLA-B alleles accurately.

The germline CDR1 and CDR2 sequences are MNHEY and SVGAGI. CDR3 length: 14 residues. After removal of 5 bases from V and 9 bases from J, the junction contained 10 bases not matched to a gene. 13 Jbeta primers and 60 Vbeta primers were used for the PCR. Only in-frame clones appear in the TCRdb table, and some are missing; sequencing was by immunoSEQ multiplex PCR. The sample has 83,000 or so clones, 75% to 80% seen once. A word on this clone: Its specificity is unknown.

This clonotype was obtained from a female donor in good health and CMV-seronegative. The chain carries TRBV6-5 and TRBJ1-5; 7 bases align to TRBD1. The sequenced sample was PBMCs. This CDR3 is CASSRQGSGGPQHF. As DNA, the CDR3 is TGTGCCAGCAGTCGACAGGGTTCGGGCGGGCCCCAGCATTTT.